The 20 T cell receptor beta chains given below trace back to one sample, sequenced in a study of cytomegalovirus exposure and HLA in healthy donors. Researchers ran the PCR with 60 Vbeta and 13 Jbeta primers. Generated by immunoSEQ multiplex PCR, the TCRdb table keeps only in-frame clones and is missing some. The sample consists of approximately 210,000 clones, more than 75% of them appearing once. Material: PBMCs. All receptors derive from a man between 40 and 49 years old in good health and CMV-seropositive.

The CDR3 sequence is CASSETVASEQYV. The CDR3 coding sequence is TGCGCCAGCAGTGAGACAGTAGCGTCTGAGCAGTACGTC. The chain recombines TRBV10-1 with TRBJ2-7; possible D gene TRBD2, 5 bases. Germline V lookup: CDR1 WNHNN, CDR2 SYGVQD (reference sequence). The CDR3 length is 13 residues. With 2 bases removed from V and 7 bases from J, the gap between germline ends came to 12 bases.

V gene TRBV20-1 combines with J gene TRBJ1-2; 9 bases are shared with TRBD1. Per the germline V gene, CDR1 is DFQATT and CDR2 is SNEGSKA (reference sequence). The CDR3 is 11 residues long. V dropped 5 bases and J dropped 6; count of bases not matched to a gene: 1. The CDR3 nucleotides read TGCAGTGCTGGACAGGGGAATGGCTACACCTTC. Its translation is CSAGQGNGYTF.

The V and J genes are TRBV6-1 and TRBJ1-2, with 9 bases matching TRBD1. The CDR3 is 15 residues long. V shed 5 bases, J shed 4 bases, and the junction held 8 bases outside the gene matches. CDR1 and CDR2 (germline): MNHNS, SASEGT. CDR3 sequence (DNA): TGTGCCAGCAGTAAAGGACAGGGGACTGGCTATGGCTACACCTTC. This translates into CASSKGQGTGYGYTF.

The V gene is TRBV6-6, the J gene TRBJ1-1; 8 bases are a match to TRBD1. Trimming took 0 bases from V and 6 from J; bases not matched to a gene: 6. Per germline, CDR1 MNHNY and CDR2 SVGAGI (reference sequence). This CDR3 is 15 amino acids long. In DNA form, the CDR3 reads TGTGCCAGCAGTTACTCGAACAGGGGGGAAGCTGAAGCTTTCTTT. Protein sequence: CASSYSNRGEAEAFF.

Points on this clone: No DNA is shown, since the ends of the CDR3 on it are uncertain; the CDR3 is the one TCRdb lists. The rearrangement links TRBV27 to TRBJ2-7; no DNA check was done on the table's D call, TRBD1. The CDR3 adds up to 14 amino acids, both ends counted. From germline, CDR1 is MNHEY and CDR2 SMNVEV (reference sequence). CDR3 protein: CASSFLAGVYEQYF.

This clone has more than one count but fewer than ten. The V gene is TRBV6-5, the J gene TRBJ1-1; D call uncertain. There are 16 residues in the CDR3. V lost 2 bases and J lost 6, with 19 bases in between. From germline, CDR1 is MNHEY and CDR2 SVGAGI. This chain's CDR3 is CASSYGNGFWEAEAFF. The CDR3 nucleotides read TGTGCCAGCAGTTACGGGAACGGCTTCTGGGAGGCTGAAGCTTTCTTT.

This sequence joins TRBV11-3 and TRBJ2-1; a weak D match, TRBD2 (6 bases). The germline V and J ends were trimmed by 1 base and 9 bases, with 19 bases remaining between them. The CDR3 is 16 amino acids. Germline V gene sequence: CDR1 SGHNT, CDR2 YENEEA. The CDR3 nucleotides are TGTGCCAGCAGCTTAGGGTTTAGGGACTCCACTGGTGAGCAGTTCTTC. Translated: CASSLGFRDSTGEQFF.

This chain connects TRBV19 to TRBJ1-2; tentative D call: TRBD1 (6 bases). The V gene lost 7 bases and the J gene lost 5 bases, with 17 bases spanning the gap. This CDR3 is built from 14 residues. CDR1 is LNHDA, CDR2 SQIVND, per germline (reference sequence). The CDR3 nucleotides read TGTGCCAGTACCCCTCGGGACATGTTGTATGGCTACACCTTC. This translates into CASTPRDMLYGYTF.

This chain uses TRBV28 with TRBJ2-7; weak D call: TRBD2 (5 bases). Germline-derived CDR1 and CDR2 are MDHEN and SYDVKM. Trimming shortened V by 5 bases and J by 12 bases, and 20 bases separated the two germline ends. CDR3 length equals 13 residues. As DNA, the CDR3 is TGTGCCAGCAGTCCCGGTAGTTTGGGAGCTGGGTACTTC. This encodes CASSPGSLGAGYF.

This clone came up a few times. The chain recombines TRBV7-6 with TRBJ1-2; 12 bases are a match to TRBD1. CDR3 length: 14 residues. V trimming: 5 bases; J trimming: 7 bases; junction bases outside the gene matches: 5. Germline CDR1 SGHVS, CDR2 FNYEAQ. This chain's CDR3 is CASSARDRGPGYTF. The DNA of the CDR3 is TGTGCCAGCAGCGCGCGGGACAGGGGGCCTGGCTACACCTTC.

The chain couples TRBV18 to TRBJ2-7; D might be TRBD1 (6 bases). In germline, CDR1 is KGHSH, CDR2 LQKENI. The V end was cut by 0 bases, the J end by 3 bases, with 12 bases between. The CDR3 spans 15 residues. This CDR3 is CASSPPGQGHYEQYV. CDR3 sequence (DNA): TGTGCCAGCTCACCACCTGGGCAGGGGCACTACGAGCAGTACGTC.

The V and J genes are TRBV11-1 and TRBJ1-1; 9 bases map to TRBD1. Per the germline V gene, CDR1 is SGHAT and CDR2 is FQDESV (reference sequence). The V segment lost 6 bases and the J segment 5 bases; nucleotides outside the gene matches: 10. This CDR3 contains 15 residues. The CDR3 loop is CASRPKQGAVTEAFF. CDR3 DNA sequence: TGTGCCAGCAGACCGAAACAGGGGGCAGTGACTGAAGCTTTCTTT. Using reference TRBV11-1 and TRBJ1-1 for the parts outside the CDR3, the full variable domain is EAEVAQSPRYKITEKSQAVAFWCDPISGHATLYWYRQILGQGPELLVQFQDESVVDDSQLPKDRFSAERLKGVDSTLKIQPAELGDSAMYLCASRPKQGAVTEAFFGQGTRLTVV.

The chain combines TRBV27 with TRBJ2-7, with 10 bases matching TRBD1. Looked up from germline, CDR1 is MNHEY and CDR2 is SMNVEV (reference sequence). This CDR3 contains 15 residues. The J segment lost 3 bases and the V segment lost 6 bases, leaving 8 bases of the junction unmatched. The CDR3: CASRNIGTGDYEQYV. The DNA of the CDR3 is TGTGCCAGCAGGAACATCGGGACAGGGGACTACGAGCAGTACGTC.

V and J are TRBV6-5 and TRBJ2-7; tentative D call: TRBD2 (5 bases). In germline, CDR1 is MNHEY, CDR2 SVGAGI. The CDR3 loop spans 13 amino acids. The germline V and J ends were trimmed by 5 bases and 2 bases, with 10 bases remaining between them. The CDR3 DNA is TGTGCCAGCAGTGTGCAGGAGGCCTACGAGCAGTACTTC. It specifies CASSVQEAYEQYF.

The rearrangement uses TRBV9 and TRBJ2-2; the D gene is possibly TRBD1 (5 bases). Trimming took 3 bases from V and 6 from J, leaving 21 bases between them. The germline V gene has CDR1 SGDLS and CDR2 YYNGEE. The CDR3 extends over 17 amino acids. The CDR3 is CASSGPKTSRGPGELFF. CDR3 coding DNA: TGTGCCAGCAGCGGTCCAAAAACTTCTAGGGGCCCCGGGGAGCTGTTTTTT.

This sequence joins TRBV5-1 and TRBJ2-1; D gene uncertain. CDR1 SGHRS and CDR2 YFSETQ come from the germline V gene. The CDR3 length is 14 residues. V lost 0 bases, J lost 4 bases, and 8 bases lay in between. The CDR3, as DNA: TGCGCCAGCAGCTTGGAAGCAGGTTACAATGAGCAGTTCTTC. Translation gives CASSLEAGYNEQFF.

The CDR3 nucleotides read TGTGCCAGCAGCGTAGGGCAGGGTGGAGAGACCCAGTACTTC. Amino acids: CASSVGQGGETQYF. The V call is TRBV9, the J call TRBJ2-5, with a tentative D call TRBD1 (5 bases). Germline V gene lookup returns CDR1 SGDLS and CDR2 YYNGEE. The CDR3 spans 14 residues. Trimming shortened V by 0 bases and J by 4 bases, and 10 bases separated the two germline ends.

The V gene is TRBV10-1, the J gene TRBJ2-5; 7 positions agree with TRBD2. CDR3 length equals 14 residues. Germline lookup yields CDR1 WNHNN and CDR2 SYGVQD (reference sequence). After removal of 7 bases from V and 2 bases from J, the junction contained 7 bases not matched to a gene. The DNA for the CDR3 is TGCGCCAGCAATCCCGGACTAGGGCAAGAGACCCAGTACTTC. This translates into CASNPGLGQETQYF.

V and J are TRBV4-1 and TRBJ2-5, with 9 bases matching TRBD2. The CDR3 is made up of 17 amino acids. The J segment lost 3 bases and the V segment lost 2 bases, leaving 10 bases of the junction unmatched. Germline V CDR1 and CDR2: MGHRA, YSYEKL. CDR3 amino acids: CASSQPPLAGREETQYF. DNA for the CDR3: TGCGCCAGCAGCCAACCTCCCCTAGCGGGAAGAGAAGAGACCCAGTACTTC.

This clone has just a few counts. This rearrangement joins TRBV5-1 to TRBJ1-1; D is perhaps TRBD1 (6 bases). The CDR3 spans 14 residues. Per germline, CDR1 SGHRS and CDR2 YFSETQ. The germline V and J ends were trimmed by 6 bases and 2 bases, with 14 bases remaining between them. This chain's CDR3 is CASKIGDINTEAFF. CDR3 nucleotides: TGCGCCAGCAAGATCGGGGACATAAACACTGAAGCTTTCTTT.